The T cell receptor beta chain described here comes from a study of blood T cell repertoires in COVID-19 (dated by TCRdb to 2020 to 2022). As for the study more broadly: Samples covering the acute and convalescent phases of COVID-19 were provided by collaborators in the United States, Italy and Spain. The material from the prospective study consisted of cDNA or gDNA derived from T cells, B-cell-depleted T cells, or PBMCs. Deeply sampled blood TCRbeta repertoires from subjects exposed to, actively infected with, or recovered from COVID-19 were included in the dataset. The repertoires were made available in a free public database intended to serve as a resource for research on the immune response to SARS-CoV-2. The samples were drawn from two sources: the first 160 participants of the ongoing ImmuneRACE study, and 1,000 to 1,500 subjects contributed by 6 global collaborators. Sample metadata almost always included a de-identified subject ID, COVID-19 status, age in years and sex. Where HLA class I and class II types were available, the types were taken from metadata supplied by the sample provider, not from assay-based typing.

Summary of the overall study and its limitations: The quantity of clinical and demographic metadata differed by source and by participant and was supplied without curation.

Each collaborating institution followed its own protocols to collect whole blood in K2EDTA tubes. For TCRbeta analysis, collaborators shipped samples in one of three forms: frozen whole blood, isolated PBMCs, or DNA extracted from either of those sample types. TCRbeta CDR3 regions were amplified from genomic DNA by means of the immunoSEQ Assay, a bias-controlled multiplex PCR. Per the authors' processing: Within the assay, amplification of reference gene primers was used to estimate how many nucleated cells each sample contained. To quantify the absolute abundance of each unique TCRbeta CDR3 rearrangement, sequence reads were collapsed and filtered. For each sample, productive Simpson clonality was calculated as the square root of Simpson's diversity index over productive rearrangements. TCRdb retrieved this table from immuneACCESS and kept in-frame rearrangements only. Not all clones are present; in checked studies, unresolved V genes account for under half, and no reason is known for the remainder. The V and J calls and clone size were taken over from that table, and D and trimming were inferred from the DNA. Here the sample has more than 150,000 clones; 80% to 90% occur a single time. The top ten hold roughly 7.8% of the sample.

On this clone: The antigen it binds to is not known. Qualities for individual bases were not recorded, and no much larger clone is one base off.

CDR1 and CDR2 were assigned from the germline V gene as MDHEN and SYDVKM. Cut back by 7 bases and 2 bases, the V and J ends lie 18 bases apart. From its cysteine to its phenylalanine, the CDR3 spans 16 amino acids. Just CDR3 DNA is preserved here, 48 bases in frame from base 1. The sequenced material came from peripheral blood. This receptor was taken from a man between 60 and 75 years old with acute or convalescent COVID-19. The sequence is built from TRBV28 and TRBJ1-5; D gene: possibly TRBD1, on 5 matching bases. The nucleotide sequence is given as TGTGCCAGCACCTTGACAGATCCGGCGGGCAATCAGCCCCAGCATTTT. It encodes CASTLTDPAGNQPQHF. With all but the CDR3 taken from the reference TRBV28 and TRBJ1-5 genes, the full variable domain is: DVKVTQSSRYLVKRTGEKVFLECVQDMDHENMFWYRQDPGLGLRLIYFSYDVKMKEKGDIPEGYSVSREKKERFSLILESASTNQTSMYLCASTLTDPAGNQPQHFGDGTRLSIL.